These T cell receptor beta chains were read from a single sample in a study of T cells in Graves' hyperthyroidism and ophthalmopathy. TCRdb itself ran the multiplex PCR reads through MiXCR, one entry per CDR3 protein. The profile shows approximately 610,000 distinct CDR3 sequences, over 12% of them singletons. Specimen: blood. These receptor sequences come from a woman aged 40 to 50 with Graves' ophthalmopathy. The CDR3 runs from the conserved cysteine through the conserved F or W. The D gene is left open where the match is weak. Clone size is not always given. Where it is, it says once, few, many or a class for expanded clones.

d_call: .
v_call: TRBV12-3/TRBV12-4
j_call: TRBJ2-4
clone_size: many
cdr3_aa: CASSLSGAKNIQYF
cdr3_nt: TGTGCCAGCAGTTTATCGGGAGCCAAAAACATTCAGTACTTC

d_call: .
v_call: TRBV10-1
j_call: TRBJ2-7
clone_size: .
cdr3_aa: CASSESWEGEQYF
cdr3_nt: TGCGCCAGCAGTGAGTCTTGGGAAGGGGAGCAGTACTTC

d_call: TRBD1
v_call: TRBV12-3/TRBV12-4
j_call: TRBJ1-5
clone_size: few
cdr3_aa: CASSRTGLGYSNQPQHF
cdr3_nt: TGTGCCAGCAGTCGGACAGGGCTGGGTTATAGCAATCAGCCCCAGCATTTT

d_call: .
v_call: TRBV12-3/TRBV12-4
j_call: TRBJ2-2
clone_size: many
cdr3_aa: CASSSPLALTGELFF
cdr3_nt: TGTGCCAGCAGTTCCCCTCTAGCGCTCACCGGGGAGCTGTTTTTT

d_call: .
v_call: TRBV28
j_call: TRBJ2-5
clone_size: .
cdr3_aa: CASSDGVGPQETQYF
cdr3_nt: TGTGCCAGCAGTGACGGAGTGGGACCGCAAGAGACCCAGTACTTC

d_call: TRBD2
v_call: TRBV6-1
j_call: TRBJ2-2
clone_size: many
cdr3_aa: CASRAGSGELFF
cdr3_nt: TGTGCCAGCAGAGCGGGATCCGGGGAGCTGTTTTTT

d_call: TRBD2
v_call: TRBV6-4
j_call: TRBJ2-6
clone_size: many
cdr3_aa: CASSDALAGTF
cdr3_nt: TGTGCCAGCAGTGACGCCCTAGCGGGAACTTTC

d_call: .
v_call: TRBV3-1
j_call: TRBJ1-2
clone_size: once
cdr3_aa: CASSQGVGRINYGYTF
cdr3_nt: TGTGCCAGCAGCCAGGGGGTCGGGAGAATTAACTATGGCTACACCTTC

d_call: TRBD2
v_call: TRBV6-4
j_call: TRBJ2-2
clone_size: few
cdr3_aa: CASSSRENNTGELFF
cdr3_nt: TGTGCCAGCAGTTCGCGGGAGAACAACACCGGGGAGCTGTTTTTT

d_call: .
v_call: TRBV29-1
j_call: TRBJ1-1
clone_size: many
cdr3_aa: CSVRPSGVETEAFF
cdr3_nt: TGCAGCGTTCGTCCCTCGGGAGTCGAAACTGAAGCTTTCTTT

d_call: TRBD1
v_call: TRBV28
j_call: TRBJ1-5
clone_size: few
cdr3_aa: CLTIGGGGNQPQHF
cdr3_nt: TGTCTCACAATAGGGGGCGGAGGCAATCAGCCCCAGCATTTT

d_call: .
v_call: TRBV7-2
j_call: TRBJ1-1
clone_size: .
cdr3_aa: CASSLSTGLNTEAFF
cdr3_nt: TGTGCCAGCAGCCTATCGACAGGCCTGAACACTGAAGCTTTCTTT

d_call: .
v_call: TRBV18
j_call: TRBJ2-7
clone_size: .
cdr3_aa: CASSPPGDIHEQYF
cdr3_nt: TGTGCCAGCTCACCACCAGGGGATATACACGAGCAGTACTTC

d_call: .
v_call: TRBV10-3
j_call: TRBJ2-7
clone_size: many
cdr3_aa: CAISERALGGQRGEQYF
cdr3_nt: TGTGCCATCAGTGAGCGGGCTCTAGGGGGACAACGGGGCGAGCAGTACTTC

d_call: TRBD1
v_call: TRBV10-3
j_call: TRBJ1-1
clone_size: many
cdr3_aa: CAISPSGGLGAEAFF
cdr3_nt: TGTGCCATCAGTCCCTCAGGGGGCCTAGGGGCTGAAGCTTTCTTT

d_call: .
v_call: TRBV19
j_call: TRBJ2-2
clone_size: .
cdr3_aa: CASQPHVNTGELFF
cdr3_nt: TGTGCCAGCCAACCCCATGTAAACACCGGGGAGCTGTTTTTT

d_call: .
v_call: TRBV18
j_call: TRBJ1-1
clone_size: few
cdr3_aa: CASSGEGTEAFF
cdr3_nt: TGTGCCAGCTCAGGAGAGGGCACTGAAGCTTTCTTT

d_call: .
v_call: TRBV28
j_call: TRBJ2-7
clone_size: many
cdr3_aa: CASSSSLRMSSYEQYF
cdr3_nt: TGTGCCAGCAGTTCATCTCTTAGGATGAGCTCCTACGAGCAGTACTTC

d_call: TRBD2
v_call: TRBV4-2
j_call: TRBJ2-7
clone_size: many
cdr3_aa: CASSQGASGGTYEQYF
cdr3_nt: TGTGCCAGCAGCCAAGGCGCTAGCGGGGGGACCTACGAGCAGTACTTC

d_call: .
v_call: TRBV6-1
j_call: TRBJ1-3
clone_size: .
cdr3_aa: CASSEFPGGAGNTIYF
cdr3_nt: TGTGCCAGCAGTGAATTTCCCGGGGGCGCCGGAAACACCATATATTTT

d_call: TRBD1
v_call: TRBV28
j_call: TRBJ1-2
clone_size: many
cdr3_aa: CASRPGTGEHYGYTF
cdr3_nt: TGTGCCAGCAGGCCGGGGACAGGGGAGCACTATGGCTACACCTTC

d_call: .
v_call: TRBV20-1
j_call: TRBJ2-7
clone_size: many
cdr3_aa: CSARVIGFYEQYF
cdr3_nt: TGCAGTGCCCGGGTCATTGGATTCTACGAGCAGTACTTC

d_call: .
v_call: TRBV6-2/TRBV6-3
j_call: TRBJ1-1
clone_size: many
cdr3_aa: CASSYPGTPMNTEAFF
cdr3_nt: TGTGCCAGCAGTTACCCCGGGACACCAATGAACACTGAAGCTTTCTTT

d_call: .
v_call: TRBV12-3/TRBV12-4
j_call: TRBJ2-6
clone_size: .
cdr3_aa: CASSRDGGSSGANVLTF
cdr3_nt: TGTGCCAGCAGCCGGGACGGCGGAAGCTCTGGGGCCAACGTCCTGACTTTC

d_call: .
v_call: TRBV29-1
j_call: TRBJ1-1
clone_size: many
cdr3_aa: CSVALKQGNTEAFF
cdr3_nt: TGCAGCGTTGCCCTAAAACAGGGGAACACTGAAGCTTTCTTT

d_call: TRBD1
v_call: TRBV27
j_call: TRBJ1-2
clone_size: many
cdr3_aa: CASSFGTGRAGYTF
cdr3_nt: TGTGCCAGCAGTTTTGGGACAGGGAGAGCTGGCTACACCTTC

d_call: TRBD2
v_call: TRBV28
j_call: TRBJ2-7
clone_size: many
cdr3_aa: CASTLSGTRREQYF
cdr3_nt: TGTGCCAGCACTCTATCAGGGACTAGACGCGAGCAGTACTTC

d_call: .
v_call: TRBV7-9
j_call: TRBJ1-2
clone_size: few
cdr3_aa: CASSLSAGSGYTF
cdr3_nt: TGTGCCAGCAGCTTAAGCGCAGGGTCTGGCTACACCTTC

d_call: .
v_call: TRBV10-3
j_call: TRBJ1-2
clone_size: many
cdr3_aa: CAISDQGSSYGYTF
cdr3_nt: TGTGCCATCAGTGATCAGGGCTCCTCCTATGGCTACACCTTC

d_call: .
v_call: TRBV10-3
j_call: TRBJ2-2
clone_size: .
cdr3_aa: CAISPTQEQKSGELFF
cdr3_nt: TGTGCCATCAGCCCCACCCAGGAACAAAAATCCGGGGAGCTGTTTTTT

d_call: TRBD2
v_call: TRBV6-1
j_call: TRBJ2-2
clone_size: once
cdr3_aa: CASRERASGRSGGELFF
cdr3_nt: TGTGCCAGCAGGGAAAGAGCTAGCGGGAGATCGGGCGGGGAGCTGTTTTTT

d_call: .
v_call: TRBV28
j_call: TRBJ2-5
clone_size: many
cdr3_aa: CASSLPGRVETQYF
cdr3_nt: TGTGCCAGCAGTCTCCCCGGCAGGGTCGAGACCCAGTACTTC

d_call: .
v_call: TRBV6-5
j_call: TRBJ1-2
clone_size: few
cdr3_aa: CASSYEAAADGYTF
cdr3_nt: TGTGCCAGCAGTTACGAGGCGGCTGCCGATGGCTACACCTTC

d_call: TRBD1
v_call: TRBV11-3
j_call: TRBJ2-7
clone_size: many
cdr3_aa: CASSLLDRDGEQYF
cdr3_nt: TGTGCCAGCAGCTTACTTGACAGGGATGGCGAGCAGTACTTC

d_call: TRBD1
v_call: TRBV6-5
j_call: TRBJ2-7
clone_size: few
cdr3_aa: CASSLRGTGGTYGQYF
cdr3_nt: TGTGCCAGCAGTTTAAGAGGGACAGGGGGAACCTACGGGCAGTACTTC

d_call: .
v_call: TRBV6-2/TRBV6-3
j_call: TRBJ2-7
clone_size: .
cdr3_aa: CASRGTTNYEQYF
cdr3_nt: TGTGCCAGCAGAGGGACAACCAACTACGAGCAGTACTTC

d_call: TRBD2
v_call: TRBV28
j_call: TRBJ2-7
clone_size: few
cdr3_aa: CASNALAGLSYEQYF
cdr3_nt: TGTGCCAGCAACGCTCTAGCGGGACTCTCCTACGAGCAGTACTTC